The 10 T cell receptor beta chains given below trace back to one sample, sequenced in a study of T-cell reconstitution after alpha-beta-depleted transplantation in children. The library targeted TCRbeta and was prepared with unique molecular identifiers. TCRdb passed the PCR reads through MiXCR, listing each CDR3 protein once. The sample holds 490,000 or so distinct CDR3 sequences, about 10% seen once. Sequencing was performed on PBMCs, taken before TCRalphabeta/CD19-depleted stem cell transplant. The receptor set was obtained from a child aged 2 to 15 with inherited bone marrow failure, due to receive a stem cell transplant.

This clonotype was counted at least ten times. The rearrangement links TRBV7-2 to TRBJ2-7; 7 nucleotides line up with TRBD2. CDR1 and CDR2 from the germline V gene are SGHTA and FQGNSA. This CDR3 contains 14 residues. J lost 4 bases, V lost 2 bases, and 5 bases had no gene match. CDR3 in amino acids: CASSLWLAEYEQYF. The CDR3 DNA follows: TGTGCCAGCAGCTTATGGCTAGCGGAATACGAGCAGTACTTC.

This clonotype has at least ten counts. CDR3 coding DNA: TGTGCCAGCAGCTTAGTCCCCGGACAGGGGGCGAGCGAGCAGTACTTC. It yields the protein CASSLVPGQGASEQYF. The chain uses TRBV7-9 and TRBJ2-7; 11 bases are a match to TRBD1. This CDR3 is 16 amino acids long. Germline CDR1 reads SEHNR; CDR2 reads FQNEAQ (reference sequence). Trimming cost V 1 base and J 6 bases; bases outside gene matches: 8.

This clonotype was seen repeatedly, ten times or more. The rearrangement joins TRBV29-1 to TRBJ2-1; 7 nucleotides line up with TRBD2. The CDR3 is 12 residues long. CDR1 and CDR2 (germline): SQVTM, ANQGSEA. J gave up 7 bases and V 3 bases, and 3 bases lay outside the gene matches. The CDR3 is CSVEGLSNEQFF. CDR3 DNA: TGCAGCGTTGAGGGACTATCAAATGAGCAGTTCTTC.

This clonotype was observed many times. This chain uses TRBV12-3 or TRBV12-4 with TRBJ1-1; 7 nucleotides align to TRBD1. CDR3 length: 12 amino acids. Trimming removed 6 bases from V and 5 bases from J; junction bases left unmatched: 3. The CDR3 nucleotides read TGTGCCAGCAGAGACAGGGAGACTGAAGCTTTCTTT. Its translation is CASRDRETEAFF.

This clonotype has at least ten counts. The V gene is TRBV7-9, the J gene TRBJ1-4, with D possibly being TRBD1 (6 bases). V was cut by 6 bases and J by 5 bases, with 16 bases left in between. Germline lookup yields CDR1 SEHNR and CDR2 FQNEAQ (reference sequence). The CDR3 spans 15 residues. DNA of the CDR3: TGTGCCAGCAGACATCAGGGGAACCGAAATGAAAAACTGTTTTTT. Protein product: CASRHQGNRNEKLFF.

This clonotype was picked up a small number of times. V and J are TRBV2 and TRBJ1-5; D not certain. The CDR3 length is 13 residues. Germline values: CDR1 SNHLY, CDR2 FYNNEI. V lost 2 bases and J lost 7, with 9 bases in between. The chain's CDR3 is CASSERHLQPQHF. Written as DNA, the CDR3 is TGTGCCAGCAGTGAACGGCATCTGCAGCCCCAGCATTTT.

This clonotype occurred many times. The CDR3 loop is CASSFYSGSTGELFF. CDR3 nucleotide sequence: TGTGCCAGCAGTTTTTATAGCGGGAGTACCGGGGAGCTGTTTTTT. The chain links TRBV12-3 or TRBV12-4 to TRBJ2-2; 9 nucleotides agree with TRBD2. The J segment lost 5 bases and the V segment lost 3 bases, leaving 4 bases of the junction unmatched. This CDR3 has 15 amino acids.

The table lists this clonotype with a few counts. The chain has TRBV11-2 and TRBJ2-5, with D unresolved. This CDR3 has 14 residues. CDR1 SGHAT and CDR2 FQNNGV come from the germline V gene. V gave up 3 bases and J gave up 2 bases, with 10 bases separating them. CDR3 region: CASSFKTLQETQYF. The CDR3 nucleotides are TGTGCCAGCAGCTTTAAGACACTACAAGAGACCCAGTACTTC.

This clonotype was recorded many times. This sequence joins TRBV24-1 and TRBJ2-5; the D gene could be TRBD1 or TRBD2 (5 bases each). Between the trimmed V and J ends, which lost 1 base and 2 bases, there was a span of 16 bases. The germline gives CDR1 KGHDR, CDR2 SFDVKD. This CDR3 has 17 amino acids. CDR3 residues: CATSDFPSGDDQETQYF. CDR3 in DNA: TGTGCCACCAGTGATTTCCCGTCCGGGGACGATCAAGAGACCCAGTACTTC.

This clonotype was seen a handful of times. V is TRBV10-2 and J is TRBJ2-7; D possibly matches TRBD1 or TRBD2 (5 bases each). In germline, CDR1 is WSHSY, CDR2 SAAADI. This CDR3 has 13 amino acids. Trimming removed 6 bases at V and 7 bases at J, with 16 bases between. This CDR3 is CASRNRRFREQYF. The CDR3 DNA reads TGCGCCAGCAGAAACAGGAGGTTCAGGGAGCAGTACTTC.